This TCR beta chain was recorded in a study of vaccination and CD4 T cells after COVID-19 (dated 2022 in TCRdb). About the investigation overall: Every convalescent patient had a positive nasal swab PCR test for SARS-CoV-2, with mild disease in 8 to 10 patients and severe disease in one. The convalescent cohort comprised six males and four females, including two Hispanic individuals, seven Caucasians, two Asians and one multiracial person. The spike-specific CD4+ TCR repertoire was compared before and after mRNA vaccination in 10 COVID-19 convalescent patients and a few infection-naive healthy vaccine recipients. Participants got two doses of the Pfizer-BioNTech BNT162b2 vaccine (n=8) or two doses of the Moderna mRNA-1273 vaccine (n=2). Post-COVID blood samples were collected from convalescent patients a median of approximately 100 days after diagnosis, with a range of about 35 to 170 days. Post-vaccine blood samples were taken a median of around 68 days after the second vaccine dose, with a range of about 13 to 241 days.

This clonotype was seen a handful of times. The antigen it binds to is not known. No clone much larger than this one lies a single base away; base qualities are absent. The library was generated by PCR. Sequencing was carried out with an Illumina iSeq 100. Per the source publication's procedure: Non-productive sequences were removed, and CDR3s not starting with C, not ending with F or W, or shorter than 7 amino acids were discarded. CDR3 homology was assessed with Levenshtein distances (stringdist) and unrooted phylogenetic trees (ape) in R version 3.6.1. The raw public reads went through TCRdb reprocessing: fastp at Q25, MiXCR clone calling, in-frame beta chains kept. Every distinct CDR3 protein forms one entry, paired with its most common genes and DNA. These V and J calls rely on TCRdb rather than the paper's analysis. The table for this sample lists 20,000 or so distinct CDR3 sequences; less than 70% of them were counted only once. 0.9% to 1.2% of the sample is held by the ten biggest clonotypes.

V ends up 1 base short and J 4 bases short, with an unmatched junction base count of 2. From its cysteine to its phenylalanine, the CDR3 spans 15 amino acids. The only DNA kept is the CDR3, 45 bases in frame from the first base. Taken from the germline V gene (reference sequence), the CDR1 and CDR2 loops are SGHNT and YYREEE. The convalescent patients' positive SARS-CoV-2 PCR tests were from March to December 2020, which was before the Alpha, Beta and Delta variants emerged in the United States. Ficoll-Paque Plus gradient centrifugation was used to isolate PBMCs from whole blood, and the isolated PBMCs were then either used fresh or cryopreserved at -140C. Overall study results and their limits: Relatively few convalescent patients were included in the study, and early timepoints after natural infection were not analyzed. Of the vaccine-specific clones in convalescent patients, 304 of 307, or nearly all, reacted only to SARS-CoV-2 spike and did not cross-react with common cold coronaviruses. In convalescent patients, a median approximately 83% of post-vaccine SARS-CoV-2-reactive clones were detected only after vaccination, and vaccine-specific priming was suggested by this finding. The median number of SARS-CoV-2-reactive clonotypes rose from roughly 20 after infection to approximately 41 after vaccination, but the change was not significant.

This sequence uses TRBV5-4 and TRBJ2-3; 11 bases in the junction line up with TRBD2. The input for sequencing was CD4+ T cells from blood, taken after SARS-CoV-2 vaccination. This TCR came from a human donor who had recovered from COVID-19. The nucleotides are TGTGCCAGCAGCTTGACTAGCGGGAGCCCAGATACGCAGTATTTT. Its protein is CASSLTSGSPDTQYF.